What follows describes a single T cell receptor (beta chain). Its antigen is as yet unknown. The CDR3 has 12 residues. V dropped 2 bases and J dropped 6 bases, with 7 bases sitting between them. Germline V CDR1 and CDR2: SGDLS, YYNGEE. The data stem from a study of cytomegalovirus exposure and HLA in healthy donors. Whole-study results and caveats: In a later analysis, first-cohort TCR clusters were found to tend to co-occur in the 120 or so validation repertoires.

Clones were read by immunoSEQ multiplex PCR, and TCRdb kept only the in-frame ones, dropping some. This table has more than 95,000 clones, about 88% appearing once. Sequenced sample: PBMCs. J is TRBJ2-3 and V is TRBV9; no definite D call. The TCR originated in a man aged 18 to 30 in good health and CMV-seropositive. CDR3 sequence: CASSVYRDTQYF. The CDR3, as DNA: TGTGCCAGCAGCGTCTACCGGGATACGCAGTATTTT.